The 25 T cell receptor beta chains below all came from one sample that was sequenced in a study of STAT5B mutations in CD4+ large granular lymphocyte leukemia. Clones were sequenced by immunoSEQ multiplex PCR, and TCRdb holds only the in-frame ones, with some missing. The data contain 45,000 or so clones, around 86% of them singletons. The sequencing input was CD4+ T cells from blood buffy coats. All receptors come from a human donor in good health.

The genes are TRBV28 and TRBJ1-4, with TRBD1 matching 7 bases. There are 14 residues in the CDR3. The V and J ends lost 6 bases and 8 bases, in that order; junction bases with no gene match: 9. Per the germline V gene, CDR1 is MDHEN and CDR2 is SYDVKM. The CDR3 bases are TGTGCCAGCAGCCAAAAGACAGGGACCGAAAAACTGTTTTTT. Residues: CASSQKTGTEKLFF.

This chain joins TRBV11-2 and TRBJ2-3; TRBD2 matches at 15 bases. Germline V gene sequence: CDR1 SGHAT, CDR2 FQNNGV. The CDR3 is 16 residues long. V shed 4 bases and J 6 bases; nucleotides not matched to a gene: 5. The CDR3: CASSWGLAGGYDTQYF. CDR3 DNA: TGTGCCAGCAGCTGGGGACTAGCGGGAGGTTATGATACGCAGTATTTT.

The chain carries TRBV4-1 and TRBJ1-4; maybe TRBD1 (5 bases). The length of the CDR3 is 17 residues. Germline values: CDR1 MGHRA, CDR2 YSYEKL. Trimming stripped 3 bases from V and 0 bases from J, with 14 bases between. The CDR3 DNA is TGCGCCAGCAGCCAGGGCGCCCGGGGGGCAACTAATGAAAAACTGTTTTTT. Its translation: CASSQGARGATNEKLFF.

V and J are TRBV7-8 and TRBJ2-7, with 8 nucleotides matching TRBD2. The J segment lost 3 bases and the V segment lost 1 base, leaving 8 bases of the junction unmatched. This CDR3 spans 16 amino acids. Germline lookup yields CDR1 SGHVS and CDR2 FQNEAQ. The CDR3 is CASSLDTPAGVYEQYF. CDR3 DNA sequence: TGTGCCAGCAGCTTAGATACTCCAGCGGGAGTCTACGAGCAGTACTTC.

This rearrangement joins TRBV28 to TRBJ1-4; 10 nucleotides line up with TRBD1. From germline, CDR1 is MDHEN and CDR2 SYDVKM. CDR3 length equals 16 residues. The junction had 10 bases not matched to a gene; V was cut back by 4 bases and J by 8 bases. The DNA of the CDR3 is TGTGCCAGCAGTTCCGCCGGGACAGGGGAATACGAAAAACTGTTTTTT. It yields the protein CASSSAGTGEYEKLFF.

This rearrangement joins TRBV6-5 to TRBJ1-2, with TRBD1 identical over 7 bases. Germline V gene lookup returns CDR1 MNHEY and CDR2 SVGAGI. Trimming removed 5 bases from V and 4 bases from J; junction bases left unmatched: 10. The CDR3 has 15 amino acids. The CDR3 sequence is CASSKTGALGYGYTF. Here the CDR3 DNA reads TGTGCCAGCAGTAAAACAGGGGCCCTAGGCTATGGCTACACCTTC.

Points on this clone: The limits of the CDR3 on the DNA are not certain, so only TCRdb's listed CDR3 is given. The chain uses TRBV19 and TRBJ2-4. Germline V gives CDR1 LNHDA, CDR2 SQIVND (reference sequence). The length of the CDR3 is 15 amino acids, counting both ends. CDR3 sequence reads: CASTSGLRAKNIQYF.

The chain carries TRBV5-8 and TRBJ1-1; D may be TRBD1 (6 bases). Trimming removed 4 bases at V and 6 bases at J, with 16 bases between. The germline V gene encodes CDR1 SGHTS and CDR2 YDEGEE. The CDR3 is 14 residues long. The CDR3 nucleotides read TGTGCCAGCAGCGTAGGGGGGGGGCGAGCTGAAGCTTTCTTT. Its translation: CASSVGGGRAEAFF.

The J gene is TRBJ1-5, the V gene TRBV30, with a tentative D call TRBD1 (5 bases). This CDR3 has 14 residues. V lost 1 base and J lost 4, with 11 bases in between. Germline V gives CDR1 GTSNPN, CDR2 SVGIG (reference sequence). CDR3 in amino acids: CAWSDMGGNQPQHF. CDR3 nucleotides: TGTGCCTGGAGTGACATGGGGGGGAATCAGCCCCAGCATTTT.

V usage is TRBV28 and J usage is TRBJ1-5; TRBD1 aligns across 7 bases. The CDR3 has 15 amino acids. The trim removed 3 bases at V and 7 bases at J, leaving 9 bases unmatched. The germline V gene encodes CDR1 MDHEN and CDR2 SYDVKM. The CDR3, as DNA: TGTGCCAGCAGTTTTGAGGCAGGGGGATCCCAGCCCCAGCATTTT. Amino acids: CASSFEAGGSQPQHF.

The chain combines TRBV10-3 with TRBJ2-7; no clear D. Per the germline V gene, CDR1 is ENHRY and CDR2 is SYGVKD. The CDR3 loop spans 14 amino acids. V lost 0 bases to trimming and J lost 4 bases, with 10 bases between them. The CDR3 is CAISESEAGYEQYF. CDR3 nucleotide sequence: TGTGCCATCAGTGAGTCTGAGGCCGGATACGAGCAGTACTTC.

The CDR3 loop is CASSSGLAGWGDTGELFF. CDR3 nucleotides: TGTGCCAGCAGCTCAGGACTAGCGGGATGGGGGGACACCGGGGAGCTGTTTTTT. The genes are TRBV13 and TRBJ2-2, with 12 bases aligning to TRBD2. The CDR3 is 18 residues long. The junction had 9 bases not matched to a gene; V was cut back by 4 bases and J by 3 bases. The germline CDR1 and CDR2 sequences are PRHDT and FYEKMQ (reference sequence).

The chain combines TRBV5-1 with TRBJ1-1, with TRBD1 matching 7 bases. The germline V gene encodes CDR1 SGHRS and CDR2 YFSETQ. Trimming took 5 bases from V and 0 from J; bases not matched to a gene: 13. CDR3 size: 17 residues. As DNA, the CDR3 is TGCGCCAGCAGTTTAACAGACAGGGTAGGTGTGAACACTGAAGCTTTCTTT. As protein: CASSLTDRVGVNTEAFF.

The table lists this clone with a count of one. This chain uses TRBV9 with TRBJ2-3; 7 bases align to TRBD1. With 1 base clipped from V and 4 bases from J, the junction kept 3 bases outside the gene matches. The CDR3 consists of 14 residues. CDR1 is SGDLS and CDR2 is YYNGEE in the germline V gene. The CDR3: CASSVQGDADTQYF. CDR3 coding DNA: TGTGCCAGCAGCGTACAGGGGGACGCAGATACGCAGTATTTT. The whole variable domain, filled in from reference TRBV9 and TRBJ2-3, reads DSGVTQTPKHLITATGQRVTLRCSPRSGDLSVYWYQQSLDQGLQFLIQYYNGEERAKGNILERFSAQQFPDLHSELNLSSLELGDSALYFCASSVQGDADTQYFGPGTRLTVL.

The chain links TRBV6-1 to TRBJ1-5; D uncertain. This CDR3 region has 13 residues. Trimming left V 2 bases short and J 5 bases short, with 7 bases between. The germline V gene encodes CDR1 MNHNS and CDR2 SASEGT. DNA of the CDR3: TGTGCCAGCAGTGAATTGAGGGATCAGCCCCAGCATTTT. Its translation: CASSELRDQPQHF.

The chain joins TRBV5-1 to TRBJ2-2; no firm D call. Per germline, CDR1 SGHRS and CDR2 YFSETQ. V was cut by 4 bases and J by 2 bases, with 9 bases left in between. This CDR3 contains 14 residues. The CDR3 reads CASSPRSNTGELFF. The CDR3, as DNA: TGCGCCAGCAGCCCTCGGAGTAACACCGGGGAGCTGTTTTTT.

CDR3 sequence: CASSLLGTSGRGEQFF. CDR3 nucleotide sequence: TGTGCCAGCAGTTTATTGGGGACTAGCGGGAGAGGTGAGCAGTTCTTC. The gene calls are TRBV28 and TRBJ2-1, with 14 nucleotides matching TRBD2. CDR3 length: 16 amino acids. CDR1 and CDR2 (germline): MDHEN, SYDVKM. V shed 1 base, J shed 9 bases, and the junction held 5 bases outside the gene matches.

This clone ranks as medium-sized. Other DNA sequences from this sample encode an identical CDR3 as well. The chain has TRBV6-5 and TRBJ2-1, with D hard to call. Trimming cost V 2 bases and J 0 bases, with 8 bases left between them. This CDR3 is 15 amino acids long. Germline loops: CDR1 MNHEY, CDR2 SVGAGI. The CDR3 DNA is TGTGCCAGCAGTTACCATCCTAGCTCCTACAATGAGCAGTTCTTC. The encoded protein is CASSYHPSSYNEQFF.

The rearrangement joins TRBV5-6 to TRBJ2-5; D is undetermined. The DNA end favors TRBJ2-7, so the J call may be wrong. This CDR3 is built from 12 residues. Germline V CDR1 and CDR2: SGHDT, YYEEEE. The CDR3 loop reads CASSRRAYEQYF. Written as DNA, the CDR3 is TGTGCCAGCAGCCGACGGGCGTACGAGCAGTACTTC.

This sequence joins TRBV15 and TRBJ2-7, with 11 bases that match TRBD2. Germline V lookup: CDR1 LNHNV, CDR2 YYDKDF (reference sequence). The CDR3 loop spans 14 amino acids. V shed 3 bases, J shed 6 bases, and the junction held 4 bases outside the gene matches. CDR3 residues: CATSRTSGAFEQYF. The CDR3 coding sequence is TGTGCCACCAGCAGGACTAGCGGGGCCTTCGAGCAGTACTTC. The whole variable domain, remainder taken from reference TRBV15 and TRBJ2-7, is DAMVIQNPRYQVTQFGKPVTLSCSQTLNHNVMYWYQQKSSQAPKLLFHYYDKDFNNEADTPDNFQSRRPNTSFCFLDIRSPGLGDTAMYLCATSRTSGAFEQYFGPGTRLTVT.

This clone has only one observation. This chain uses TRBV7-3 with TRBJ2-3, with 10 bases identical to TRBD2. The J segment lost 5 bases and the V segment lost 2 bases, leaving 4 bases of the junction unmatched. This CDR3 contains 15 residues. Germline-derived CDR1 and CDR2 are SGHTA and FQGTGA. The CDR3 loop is CASSLLSGRVDTQYF. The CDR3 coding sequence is TGTGCCAGCAGCTTATTGAGCGGGAGGGTAGATACGCAGTATTTT.

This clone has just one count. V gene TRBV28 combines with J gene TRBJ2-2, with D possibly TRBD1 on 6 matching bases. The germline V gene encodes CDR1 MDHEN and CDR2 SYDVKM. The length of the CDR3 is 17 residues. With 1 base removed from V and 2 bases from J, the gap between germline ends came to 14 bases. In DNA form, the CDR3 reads TGTGCCAGCAGTTTATCTACAGGGTGGATCAACACCGGGGAGCTGTTTTTT. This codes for CASSLSTGWINTGELFF.

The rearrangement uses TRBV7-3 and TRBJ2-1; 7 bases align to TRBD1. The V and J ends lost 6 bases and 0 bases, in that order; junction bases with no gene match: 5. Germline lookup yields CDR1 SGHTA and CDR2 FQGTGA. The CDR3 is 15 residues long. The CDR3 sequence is CASSSDRRSYNEQFF. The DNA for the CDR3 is TGTGCCAGCAGTTCGGACAGGCGCTCCTACAATGAGCAGTTCTTC.

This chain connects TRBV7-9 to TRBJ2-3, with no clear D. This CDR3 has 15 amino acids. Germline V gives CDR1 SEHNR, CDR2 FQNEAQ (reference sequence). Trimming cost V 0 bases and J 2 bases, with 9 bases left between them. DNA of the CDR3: TGTGCCAGCAGCTTAGCACGCCCACACACAGATACGCAGTATTTT. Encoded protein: CASSLARPHTDTQYF.

Here the CDR3 DNA reads TGTGCCAGCCATCCGACAGGGAGCCTCTGGGAGACCCAGTACTTC. This translates into CASHPTGSLWETQYF. The chain is built from TRBV19 and TRBJ2-5, with 7 bases lining up with TRBD1. CDR1 and CDR2 from the germline V gene are LNHDA and SQIVND (reference sequence). Losses at the gene ends were 9 bases for V and 5 bases for J; bases not matched to a gene: 15. The CDR3 sequence is 15 residues long. The full variable domain, in which reference TRBV19 and TRBJ2-5 provide the parts outside the CDR3, is DGGITQSPKYLFRKEGQNVTLSCEQNLNHDAMYWYRQDPGQGLRLIYYSQIVNDFQKGDIAEGYSVSREKKESFPLTVTSAQKNPTAFYLCASHPTGSLWETQYFGPGTRLLVL.